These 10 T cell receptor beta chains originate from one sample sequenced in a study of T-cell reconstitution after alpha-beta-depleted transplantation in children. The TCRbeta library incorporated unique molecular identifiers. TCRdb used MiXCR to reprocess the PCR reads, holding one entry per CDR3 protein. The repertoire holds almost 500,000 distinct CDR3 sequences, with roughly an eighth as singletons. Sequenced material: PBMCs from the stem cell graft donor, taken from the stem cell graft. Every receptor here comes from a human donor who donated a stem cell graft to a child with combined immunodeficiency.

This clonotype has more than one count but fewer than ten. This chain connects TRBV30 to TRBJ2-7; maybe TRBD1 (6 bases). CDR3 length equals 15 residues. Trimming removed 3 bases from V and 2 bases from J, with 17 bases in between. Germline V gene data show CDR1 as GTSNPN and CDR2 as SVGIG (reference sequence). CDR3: CAWRLKGETTYEQYF. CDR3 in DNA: TGTGCCTGGAGACTGAAGGGGGAGACAACCTACGAGCAGTACTTC. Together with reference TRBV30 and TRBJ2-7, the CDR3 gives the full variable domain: SQTIHQWPATLVQPVGSPLSLECTVEGTSNPNLYWYRQAAGRGLQLLFYSVGIGQISSEVPQNLSASRPQDRQFILSSKKLLLSDSGFYLCAWRLKGETTYEQYFGPGTRLTVT.

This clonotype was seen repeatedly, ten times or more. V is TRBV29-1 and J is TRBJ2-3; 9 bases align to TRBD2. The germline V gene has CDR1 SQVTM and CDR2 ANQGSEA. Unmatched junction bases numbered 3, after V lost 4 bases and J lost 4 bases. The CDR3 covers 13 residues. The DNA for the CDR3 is TGCAGCGTTGGCGGGAGGGCCGCAGATACGCAGTATTTT. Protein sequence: CSVGGRAADTQYF.

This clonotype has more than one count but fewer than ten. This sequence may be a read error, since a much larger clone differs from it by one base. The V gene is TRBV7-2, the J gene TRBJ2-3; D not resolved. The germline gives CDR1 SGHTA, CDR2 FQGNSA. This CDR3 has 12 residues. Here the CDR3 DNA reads TGTGCCAGCAACTTAGGTTCAGATACGCAGTATTTT. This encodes CASNLGSDTQYF.

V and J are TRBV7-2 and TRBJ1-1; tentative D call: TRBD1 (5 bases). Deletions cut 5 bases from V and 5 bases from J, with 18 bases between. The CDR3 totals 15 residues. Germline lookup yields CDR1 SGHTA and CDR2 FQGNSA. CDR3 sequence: CASSLSGPGGTEAFF. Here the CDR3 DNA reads TGTGCCAGCAGCCTAAGCGGCCCCGGGGGAACTGAAGCTTTCTTT.

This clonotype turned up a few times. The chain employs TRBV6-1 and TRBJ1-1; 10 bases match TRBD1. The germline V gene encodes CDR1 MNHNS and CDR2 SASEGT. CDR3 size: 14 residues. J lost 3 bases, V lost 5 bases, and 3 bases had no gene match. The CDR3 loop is CASSRDRGYTEAFF. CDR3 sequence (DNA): TGTGCCAGCAGTAGGGACAGGGGCTACACTGAAGCTTTCTTT.

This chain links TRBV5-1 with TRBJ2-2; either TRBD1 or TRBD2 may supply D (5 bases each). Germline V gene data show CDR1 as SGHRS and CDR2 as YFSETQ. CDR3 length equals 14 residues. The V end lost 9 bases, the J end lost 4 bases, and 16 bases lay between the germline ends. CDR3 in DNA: TGCGCCACCTCCCAGGGAGTTAGCACCGGGGAGCTGTTTTTT. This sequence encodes CATSQGVSTGELFF.

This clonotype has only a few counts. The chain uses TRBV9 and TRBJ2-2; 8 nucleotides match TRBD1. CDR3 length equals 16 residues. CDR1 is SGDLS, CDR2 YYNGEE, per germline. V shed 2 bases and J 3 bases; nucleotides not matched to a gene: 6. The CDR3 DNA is TGTGCCAGCAGCGTCGGGACAGGAACTTACACCGGGGAGCTGTTTTTT. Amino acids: CASSVGTGTYTGELFF.

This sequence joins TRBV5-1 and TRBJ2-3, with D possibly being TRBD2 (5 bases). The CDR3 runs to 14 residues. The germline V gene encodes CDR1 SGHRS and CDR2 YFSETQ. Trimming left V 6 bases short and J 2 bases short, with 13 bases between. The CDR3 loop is CASTPRGYTDTQYF. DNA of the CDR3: TGCGCCAGCACCCCACGAGGGTACACAGATACGCAGTATTTT.

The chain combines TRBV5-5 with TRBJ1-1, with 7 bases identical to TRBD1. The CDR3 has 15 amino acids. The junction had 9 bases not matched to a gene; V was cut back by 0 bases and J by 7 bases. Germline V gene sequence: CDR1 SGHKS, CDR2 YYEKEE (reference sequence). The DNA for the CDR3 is TGTGCCAGCAGCTTGGTGGTAGGGGGCAATGGTGAAGCTTTCTTT. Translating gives CASSLVVGGNGEAFF.

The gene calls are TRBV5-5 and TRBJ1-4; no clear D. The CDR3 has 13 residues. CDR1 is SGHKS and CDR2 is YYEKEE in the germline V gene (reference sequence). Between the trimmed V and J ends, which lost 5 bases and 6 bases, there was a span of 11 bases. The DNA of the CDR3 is TGTGCCAGCAGAGTTTGGGAGGATGAAAAACTGTTTTTT. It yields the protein CASRVWEDEKLFF.